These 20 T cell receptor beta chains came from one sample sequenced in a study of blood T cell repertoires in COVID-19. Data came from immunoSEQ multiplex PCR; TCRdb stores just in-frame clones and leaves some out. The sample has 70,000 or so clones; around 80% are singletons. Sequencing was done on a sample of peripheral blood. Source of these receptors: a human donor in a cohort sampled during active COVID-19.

In DNA form, the CDR3 reads TGTGCCACCAACCCCGGTGAGTCTGGTCAGCCCCAGCATTTT. It specifies CATNPGESGQPQHF. The chain recombines TRBV15 with TRBJ1-5, with D unclear. Trimming took off 7 bases at V and 6 bases at J, with 16 bases between the two ends. The CDR3 runs 14 residues. Germline CDR1 reads LNHNV; CDR2 reads YYDKDF (reference sequence).

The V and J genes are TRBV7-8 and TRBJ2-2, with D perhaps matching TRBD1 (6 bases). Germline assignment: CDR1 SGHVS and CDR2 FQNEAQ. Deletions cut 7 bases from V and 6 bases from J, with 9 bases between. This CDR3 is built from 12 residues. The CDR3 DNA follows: TGTGCCAGCAAGGGGGTGGCCGGGGAGCTGTTTTTT. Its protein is CASKGVAGELFF.

The CDR3 spells CASSLEQGYEQYF. CDR3 in DNA: TGTGCCAGCAGCTTAGAACAGGGTTACGAGCAGTACTTC. The chain joins TRBV7-8 to TRBJ2-7, with D perhaps matching TRBD1 (6 bases). Trimming stripped 1 base from V and 4 bases from J, with 8 bases between. CDR1 and CDR2 from the germline V gene are SGHVS and FQNEAQ. The CDR3 spans 13 residues.

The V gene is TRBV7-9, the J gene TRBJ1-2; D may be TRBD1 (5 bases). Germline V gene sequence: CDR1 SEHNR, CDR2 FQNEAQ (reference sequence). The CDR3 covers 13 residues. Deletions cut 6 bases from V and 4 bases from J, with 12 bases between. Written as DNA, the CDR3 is TGTGCCAGCAGTGGGGCCGGAATCTATGGCTACACCTTC. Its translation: CASSGAGIYGYTF.

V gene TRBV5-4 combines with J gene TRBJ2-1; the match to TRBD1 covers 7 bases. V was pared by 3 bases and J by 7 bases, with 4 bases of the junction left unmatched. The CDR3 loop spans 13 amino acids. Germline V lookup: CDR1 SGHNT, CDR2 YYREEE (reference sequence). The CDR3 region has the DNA TGTGCCAGCAGCTACCCGGGACAGAATGAGCAGTTCTTC. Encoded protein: CASSYPGQNEQFF.

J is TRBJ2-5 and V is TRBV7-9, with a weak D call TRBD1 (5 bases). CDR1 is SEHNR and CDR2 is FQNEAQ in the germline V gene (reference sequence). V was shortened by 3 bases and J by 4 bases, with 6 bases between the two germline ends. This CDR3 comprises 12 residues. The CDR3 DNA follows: TGTGCCAGCAGCTTTCAGGGAGAGACCCAGTACTTC. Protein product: CASSFQGETQYF.

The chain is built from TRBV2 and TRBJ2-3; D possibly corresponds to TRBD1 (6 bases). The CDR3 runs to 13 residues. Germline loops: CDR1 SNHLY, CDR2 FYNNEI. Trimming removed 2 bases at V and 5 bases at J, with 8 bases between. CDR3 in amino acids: CASSEIGGDTQYF. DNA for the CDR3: TGTGCCAGCAGTGAAATAGGGGGAGATACGCAGTATTTT.

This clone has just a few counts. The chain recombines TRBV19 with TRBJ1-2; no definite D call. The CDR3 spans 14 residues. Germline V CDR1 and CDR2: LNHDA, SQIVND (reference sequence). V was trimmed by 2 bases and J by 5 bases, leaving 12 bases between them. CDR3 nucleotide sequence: TGTGCCAGTAGTATACGGCAGACGGGGTATGGCTACACCTTC. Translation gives CASSIRQTGYGYTF.

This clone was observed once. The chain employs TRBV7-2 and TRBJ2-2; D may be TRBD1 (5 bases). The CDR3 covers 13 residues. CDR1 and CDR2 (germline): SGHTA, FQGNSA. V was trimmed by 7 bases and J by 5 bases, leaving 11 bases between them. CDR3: CASTTRETGELFF. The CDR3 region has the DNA TGTGCCAGCACCACCAGGGAAACCGGGGAGCTGTTTTTT.

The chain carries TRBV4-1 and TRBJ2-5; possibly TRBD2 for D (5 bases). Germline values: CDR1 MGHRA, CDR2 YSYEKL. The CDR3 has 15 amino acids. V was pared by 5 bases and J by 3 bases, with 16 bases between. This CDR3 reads CASSTPGRGKETQYF. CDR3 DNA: TGCGCCAGCAGCACACCAGGACGAGGGAAAGAGACCCAGTACTTC.

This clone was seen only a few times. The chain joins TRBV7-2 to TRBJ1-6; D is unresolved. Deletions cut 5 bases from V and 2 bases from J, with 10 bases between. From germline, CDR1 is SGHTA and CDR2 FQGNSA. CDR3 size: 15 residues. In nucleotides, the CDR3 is TGTGCCAGCAGCACAAGTTACACCTATAATTCACCCCTCCACTTT. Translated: CASSTSYTYNSPLHF.

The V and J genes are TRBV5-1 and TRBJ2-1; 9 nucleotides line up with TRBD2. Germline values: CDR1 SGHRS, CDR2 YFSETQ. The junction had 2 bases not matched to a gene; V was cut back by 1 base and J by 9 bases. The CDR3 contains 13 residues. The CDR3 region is CASSLSGRSEQFF. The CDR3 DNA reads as TGCGCCAGCAGCTTGAGCGGGAGGAGTGAGCAGTTCTTC.

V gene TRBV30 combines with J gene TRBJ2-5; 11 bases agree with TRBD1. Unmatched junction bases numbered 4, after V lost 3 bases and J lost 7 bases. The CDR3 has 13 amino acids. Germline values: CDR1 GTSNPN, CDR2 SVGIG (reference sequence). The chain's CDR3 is CAWRDRGLGTQYF. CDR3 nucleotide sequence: TGTGCCTGGAGGGACAGGGGGCTTGGGACCCAGTACTTC.

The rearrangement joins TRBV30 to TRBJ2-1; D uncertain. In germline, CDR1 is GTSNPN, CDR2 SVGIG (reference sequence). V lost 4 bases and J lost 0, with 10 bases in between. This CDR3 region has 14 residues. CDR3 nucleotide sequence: TGTGCCTGGATAGACAAAAGCTCCTACAATGAGCAGTTCTTC. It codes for CAWIDKSSYNEQFF.

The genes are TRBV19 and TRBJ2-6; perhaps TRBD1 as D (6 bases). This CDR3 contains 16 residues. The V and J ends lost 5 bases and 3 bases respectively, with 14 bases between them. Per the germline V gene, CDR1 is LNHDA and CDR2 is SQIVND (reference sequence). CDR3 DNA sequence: TGTGCCAGTAGTCCTTTCGCCAGGGGTGGGGCCAACGTCCTGACTTTC. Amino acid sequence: CASSPFARGGANVLTF.

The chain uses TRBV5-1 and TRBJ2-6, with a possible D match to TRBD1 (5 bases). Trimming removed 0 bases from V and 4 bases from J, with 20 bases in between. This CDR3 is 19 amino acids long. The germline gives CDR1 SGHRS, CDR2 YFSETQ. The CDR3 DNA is TGCGCCAGCAGCTTGGCGGTTGGGCAGGGCACGGGCGGGGCCAACGTCCTGACTTTC. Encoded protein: CASSLAVGQGTGGANVLTF.

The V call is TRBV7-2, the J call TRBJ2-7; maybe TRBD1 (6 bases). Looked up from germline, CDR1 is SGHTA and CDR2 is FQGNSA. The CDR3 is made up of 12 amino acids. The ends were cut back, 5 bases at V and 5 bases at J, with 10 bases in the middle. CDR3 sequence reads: CASSLWDNEQYF. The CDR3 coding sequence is TGTGCCAGCAGCCTATGGGACAACGAGCAGTACTTC.

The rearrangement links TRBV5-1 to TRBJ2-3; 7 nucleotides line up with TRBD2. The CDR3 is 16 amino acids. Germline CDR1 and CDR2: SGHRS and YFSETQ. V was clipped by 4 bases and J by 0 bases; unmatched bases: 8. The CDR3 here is CASSGGAGLSTDTQYF. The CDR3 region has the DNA TGCGCCAGCAGCGGGGGAGCGGGATTGAGCACAGATACGCAGTATTTT.

CDR3 sequence reads: CASSPGQGPDTQYF. CDR3 nucleotides: TGCGCCAGCAGCCCGGGACAGGGTCCAGATACGCAGTATTTT. V is TRBV5-1 and J is TRBJ2-3; 9 bases are shared with TRBD1. CDR1 SGHRS and CDR2 YFSETQ come from the germline V gene. The CDR3 spans 14 residues. V lost 4 bases and J lost 4; bases outside the gene matches: 4.

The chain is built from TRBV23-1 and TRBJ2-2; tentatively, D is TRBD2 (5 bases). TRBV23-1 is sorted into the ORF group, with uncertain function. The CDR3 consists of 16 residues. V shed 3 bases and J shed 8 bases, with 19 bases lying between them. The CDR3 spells CASSQRVGSRGGELFF. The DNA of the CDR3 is TGCGCCAGCAGTCAGAGGGTTGGGTCGCGCGGAGGGGAGCTGTTTTTT.